The 23 T cell receptor beta chains in this list originate from one sample, sequenced in a study of shared clonotypes between healthy human individuals. Assay: immunoSEQ multiplex PCR; the TCRdb copy retains only in-frame clones and omits some. The sample holds about 770,000 clones, 72% seen once. Sequencing was done on a sample of memory CD4+ T cells sorted from blood. Subset given: CD45RA-negative fraction. The receptors derive from a woman aged 30 to 39 in good health.

J is TRBJ2-7 and V is TRBV7-9; TRBD2 matches 9 bases. Germline trimming cut 5 bases from V and 5 bases from J; bases unmatched to any gene: 13. Germline V gene data show CDR1 as SEHNR and CDR2 as FQNEAQ (reference sequence). The CDR3 is 16 amino acids. The CDR3 spells CASSPLAGEGMNEQYF. CDR3 bases: TGTGCCAGCAGCCCTTTAGCGGGAGAGGGGATGAACGAGCAGTACTTC.

The chain carries TRBV30 and TRBJ2-7; a weak D match, TRBD2 (7 bases). Germline CDR1 GTSNPN, CDR2 SVGIG (reference sequence). The CDR3 extends over 16 amino acids. V lost 1 base, J lost 2 bases, and 18 bases lay in between. CDR3 nucleotide sequence: TGTGCCTGGAGTGCCCTGGGGGGGGCCCTAGCCTACGAGCAGTACTTC. Encoded protein: CAWSALGGALAYEQYF.

V is TRBV6-1 and J is TRBJ2-5; D unresolved. CDR3 size: 12 residues. Germline CDR1 and CDR2: MNHNS and SASEGT. V lost 3 bases and J lost 7, with 9 bases in between. The CDR3 sequence is CASSEVLGTQYF. Here the CDR3 DNA reads TGTGCCAGCAGTGAGGTCCTGGGGACCCAGTACTTC.

This clone occurred a few times. This rearrangement joins TRBV28 to TRBJ2-7; no firm D call. Germline CDR1 and CDR2: MDHEN and SYDVKM. The CDR3 sequence is 14 residues long. V was trimmed by 3 bases and J by 2 bases, leaving 11 bases between them. The CDR3 region has the DNA TGTGCCAGCAGTTTTTTTACTGCCACCTACGAGCAGTACTTC. Amino acid sequence: CASSFFTATYEQYF.

This chain links TRBV5-1 with TRBJ2-1; possibly TRBD1 for D (5 bases). The CDR3 is made up of 14 amino acids. Germline assignment: CDR1 SGHRS and CDR2 YFSETQ. The ends were cut back, 0 bases at V and 7 bases at J, with 11 bases in the middle. Written as DNA, the CDR3 is TGCGCCAGCAGCTTGGAGCAGGGCCCAAATGAGCAGTTCTTC. Protein: CASSLEQGPNEQFF.

A note on this clone: A far larger clone is just one base off, so this is likely a read error. J is TRBJ1-1 and V is TRBV9, with D unresolved. V dropped 4 bases and J dropped 3 bases, with 13 bases sitting between them. Germline CDR1 is SGDLS and CDR2 is YYNGEE. The CDR3 loop spans 14 amino acids. The CDR3 DNA sequence: TGTGCCAGCAGCATAGTTCGGTCGGACACTGAAGCTTTCTTT. Its protein is CASSIVRSDTEAFF.

The chain joins TRBV5-1 to TRBJ2-7, with TRBD1 identical over 10 bases. Germline CDR1 and CDR2: SGHRS and YFSETQ. V shed 4 bases, J shed 7 bases, and the junction held 17 bases outside the gene matches. The CDR3 runs to 17 residues. The CDR3: CASSVRSGTGAQGEQYF. The CDR3 DNA reads as TGCGCCAGCAGCGTCAGATCCGGGACAGGGGCTCAGGGAGAGCAGTACTTC.

The chain uses TRBV28 and TRBJ2-2, with 9 bases matching TRBD2. This CDR3 has 15 residues. J lost 5 bases, V lost 5 bases, and 6 bases had no gene match. Germline CDR1 and CDR2: MDHEN and SYDVKM. The CDR3 nucleotides are TGTGCCAGCAGTGTTAGCGGGAGCGGGACCGGGGAGCTGTTTTTT. Translation gives CASSVSGSGTGELFF.

V gene TRBV6-4 combines with J gene TRBJ2-5; D perhaps matches TRBD2 (5 bases). The germline V gene encodes CDR1 MRHNA and CDR2 SNTAGT. The CDR3 has 13 residues. Trimming removed 5 bases at V and 4 bases at J, with 11 bases between. CDR3 coding DNA: TGTGCCAGCAGTCAGTTTGAGGGAGAGACCCAGTACTTC. Translating it yields CASSQFEGETQYF.

The count of this clone is one. At the DNA level, this CDR3 is encoded by other sequences in the same sample as well. This rearrangement joins TRBV6-5 to TRBJ1-4, with 8 bases lining up with TRBD1. The CDR3 runs 14 residues. V lost 5 bases to trimming and J lost 5 bases; unmatched junction nucleotides: 4. Germline loops: CDR1 MNHEY, CDR2 SVGAGI. In DNA, the CDR3 is TGTGCCAGCAGTCGCGACAGGGGAAATGAAAAACTGTTTTTT. It translates to CASSRDRGNEKLFF.

This chain joins TRBV10-2 and TRBJ2-7, with TRBD2 identical over 10 bases. Germline V gives CDR1 WSHSY, CDR2 SAAADI. The CDR3 is 14 residues long. V lost 6 bases, J lost 0 bases, and 2 bases stayed unmatched. CDR3: CASRAGGSSYEQYF. In nucleotides, the CDR3 is TGCGCCAGCAGAGCGGGAGGGAGCTCCTACGAGCAGTACTTC.

J is TRBJ1-5 and V is TRBV6-6, with D possibly TRBD1 on 6 matching bases. V lost 7 bases and J 4 bases, leaving 11 bases between the germline ends. Germline CDR1 is MNHNY and CDR2 is SVGAGI (reference sequence). This CDR3 region has 13 residues. The CDR3 protein is CASKLQGNQPQHF. The CDR3 bases are TGTGCCAGCAAGTTGCAGGGGAATCAGCCCCAGCATTTT.

The CDR3 region has the DNA TGTGCCAGCAGTTACGGGGGGGCGCGTGAAAAACTGTTTTTT. Translating gives CASSYGGAREKLFF. The chain is built from TRBV6-5 and TRBJ1-4, with D possibly TRBD1 on 6 matching bases. The germline V gene has CDR1 MNHEY and CDR2 SVGAGI. Trimming stripped 2 bases from V and 7 bases from J, with 11 bases between. CDR3 size: 14 residues.

This clone was counted a single time. The chain couples TRBV19 to TRBJ2-2; tentatively, D is TRBD2 (5 bases). The CDR3 has 14 residues. CDR1 LNHDA and CDR2 SQIVND come from the germline V gene (reference sequence). V lost 3 bases and J lost 6, with 11 bases in between. The CDR3 loop is CASSIRGISGELFF. The CDR3, as DNA: TGTGCCAGTAGTATTCGAGGGATCTCCGGGGAGCTGTTTTTT.

The J gene is TRBJ2-7, the V gene TRBV5-5; weak D call: TRBD1 (6 bases). CDR1 and CDR2 (germline): SGHKS, YYEKEE (reference sequence). Trimming removed 4 bases from V and 0 bases from J, with 14 bases in between. The CDR3 spans 15 residues. CDR3 bases: TGTGCCAGCAGCCTGGACAGTTATAGCTCCTACGAGCAGTACTTC. Translation gives CASSLDSYSSYEQYF.

There are many counts of this clone. This chain uses TRBV15 with TRBJ2-3; 11 bases are a match to TRBD2. The CDR3 consists of 14 residues. J gave up 3 bases and V 11 bases, and 7 bases lay outside the gene matches. CDR1 and CDR2 from the germline V gene are LNHNV and YYDKDF (reference sequence). The CDR3 DNA reads as TGTGCCGCCAAGGGACTAGCGGAGACAGATACGCAGTATTTT. Translation: CAAKGLAETDTQYF.

This clone was counted many times. The V call is TRBV5-1, the J call TRBJ2-2; 11 bases match TRBD2. V gave up 2 bases and J gave up 4 bases; unmatched junction bases: 1. The CDR3 loop spans 15 amino acids. CDR1 SGHRS and CDR2 YFSETQ come from the germline V gene. The CDR3 sequence is CASSLGLAGTGELFF. The DNA for the CDR3 is TGCGCCAGCAGCTTAGGACTAGCGGGCACCGGGGAGCTGTTTTTT. The full variable domain, its missing parts supplied by reference TRBV5-1 and TRBJ2-2, is KAGVTQTPRYLIKTRGQQVTLSCSPISGHRSVSWYQQTPGQGLQFLFEYFSETQRNKGNFPGRFSGRQFSNSRSEMNVSTLELGDSALYLCASSLGLAGTGELFFGEGSRLTVL.

The J gene is TRBJ2-7, the V gene TRBV29-1; 7 nucleotides agree with TRBD2. Germline CDR1 is SQVTM and CDR2 is ANQGSEA. Trimming at V came to 5 bases and at J to 4 bases, leaving 5 bases not matched to a gene. The CDR3 is 12 residues long. The CDR3 protein is CSVRAGPYEQYF. The DNA for the CDR3 is TGCAGCGTTCGAGCGGGGCCGTACGAGCAGTACTTC.

This chain uses TRBV18 with TRBJ1-1; no clear D gene. Germline V gene lookup returns CDR1 KGHSH and CDR2 LQKENI. The CDR3 contains 13 residues. The germline V and J ends were trimmed by 5 bases and 0 bases, with 7 bases remaining between them. The chain's CDR3 is CASSADVNTEAFF. The CDR3 bases are TGTGCCAGCTCAGCGGACGTGAACACTGAAGCTTTCTTT.

The chain uses TRBV6-5 and TRBJ2-2; 11 nucleotides match TRBD1. The CDR3 spans 15 residues. Trimming removed 5 bases from V and 7 bases from J; junction bases left unmatched: 6. The germline CDR1 and CDR2 sequences are MNHEY and SVGAGI. The CDR3 DNA reads TGTGCCAGCAGTCACCGGGACAGGGGGTTCGGGGAGCTGTTTTTT. Translating gives CASSHRDRGFGELFF.

As regards this clone: It may be a read error: a sequence one base away is much more abundant. The same CDR3 arises from other DNA sequences in this sample as well. The rearrangement links TRBV10-2 to TRBJ2-7, with a weak D call TRBD2 (6 bases). Germline CDR1 and CDR2: WSHSY and SAAADI. The CDR3 length is 12 residues. V lost 4 bases, J lost 4 bases, and 8 bases lay in between. The CDR3 loop reads CASSGSGYEQYF. CDR3 in DNA: TGCGCCAGCAGTGGTAGCGGTTACGAGCAGTACTTC.

The chain carries TRBV10-2 and TRBJ2-1; no firm D call. The CDR3 is 13 amino acids. CDR1 is WSHSY and CDR2 is SAAADI in the germline V gene. V dropped 7 bases and J dropped 7 bases, with 14 bases sitting between them. The CDR3 coding sequence is TGCGCCAGCATAAGCGCGACCAATAATGAGCAGTTCTTC. Its protein product is CASISATNNEQFF.

This clone was observed a handful of times. This chain connects TRBV2 to TRBJ2-7; TRBD2 matches 11 bases. The germline V gene has CDR1 SNHLY and CDR2 FYNNEI. The CDR3 spans 15 residues. J lost 6 bases, V lost 3 bases, and 7 bases had no gene match. The CDR3 region is CASSDQLAGVVEQYF. CDR3 nucleotide sequence: TGTGCCAGCAGTGATCAACTAGCGGGAGTCGTCGAGCAGTACTTC. Supplemented by reference TRBV2 and TRBJ2-7, the full variable domain reads EPEVTQTPSHQVTQMGQEVILRCVPISNHLYFYWYRQILGQKVEFLVSFYNNEISEKSEIFDDQFSVERPDGSNFTLKIRSTKLEDSAMYFCASSDQLAGVVEQYFGPGTRLTVT.